This paragraph covers one T cell receptor (beta chain) sequence. The sample is drawn from a study of cytomegalovirus exposure and HLA in healthy donors. The V end was cut by 5 bases, the J end by 7 bases, with 11 bases between. The CDR3 totals 12 residues. From germline, CDR1 is MNHEY and CDR2 SMNVEV (reference sequence). Both 60 Vbeta primers and 13 Jbeta primers went into the PCR. Data came from immunoSEQ multiplex PCR; TCRdb stores just in-frame clones and leaves some out. The repertoire holds 110,000 or so clones, approximately 69% seen once, with around 4% in the top ten. The rearrangement uses TRBV27 and TRBJ1-1; a possible D gene is TRBD1 (6 bases). The source of this sequence is a woman between 40 and 55 years old in good health and CMV-seropositive. The sequencing input was PBMCs. CDR3 DNA sequence: TGTGCCAGCAGTCACGGGACAAATGAAGCTTTCTTT. Protein sequence: CASSHGTNEAFF.